This T cell receptor (beta chain) was captured in a study of human CD4 T cells and Enterobacteriaceae (dated by TCRdb to 2018 to 2021). Beyond this particular receptor, the publication reports: The reactivity of ex vivo clonotypes was inferred solely by matching the nucleotide sequences of those clonotypes to CFSE-low cultures from the same donors. Ex vivo, broadly cross-reactive clonotypes were observed to appear more expanded than specific clonotypes, with about 55% of the 19 and about 65% of the 34 being found within the top 5%.

Memory CD4+ T cells, defined as all CD4+ cells other than CD45RA+CCR7+CD95- naive cells, were FACS-sorted on a FACSAria III to a purity of over 95%. Blood from healthy donors came from blood donation centers in Switzerland. Positive selection with CD4 and CD14 magnetic microbeads was used to enrich total CD4+ T cells and monocytes. Before sorting, CD8+, CD14+, CD16+, CD56+, CD19+ and CD25-bright cells were excluded. In a couple of blood donors, total memory CD4+ T cells were sequenced directly ex vivo to assess in vivo expansion of bacteria-reactive clonotypes. Peripheral blood mononuclear cells were isolated from donor blood using Ficoll-Paque Plus. The CDR3 covers 19 residues, taking in both the cysteine and the phenylalanine. The DNA shown is the 57-base CDR3, in frame from base 1. Here V drops 2 bases and J drops 5 bases, and the junction holds 16 bases not matched to any gene. Remarks on this clone: Its antigen remains undetermined. Base quality data are lacking; no much larger clone is found one base away.

Ex vivo total memory CD4+ samples were sequenced at deep level, with detection sensitivity of one cell in 200,000. The QIAamp DNA Micro Kit was used to extract genomic DNA from cell pellets, and spectrophotometry was used to check the DNA quantity and purity. TCR Vbeta CDR3 regions were amplified with the immunoSEQ multiplex PCR assay. The Illumina HiSeq platform was used to sequence the amplicons. The retrieved sequences were 87 nucleotides long and included the CDR3 region. The paper's processing steps were these. A clonotype was defined as a unique productive TCR Vbeta nucleotide sequence, quantified by productive template frequency from ImmunoSEQ Analyzer V3.0. A threshold set at the top 5th percentile of each frequency-ranked repertoire was used to define expanded clonotypes. Repertoire overlap was calculated as Chao-Jaccard using the R package fossil and displayed by nonmetric multidimensional scaling using the R package MASS. Drawn from immuneACCESS, this table holds only the in-frame rearrangements with V and J called that TCRdb kept. Clones are partly lost; checked studies trace under half to an unresolved V gene and leave the rest unexplained. Clone size and V and J calls were adopted from that table, with D and trimming inferred from the DNA. The sample records some 26,000 clones, approximately 78% of which are singletons. The top ten hold around 0.91% of the sample.

Sequencing was performed on memory CD4+ T cells from blood. The sample's cell subset or site label is to be understood as: total memory CD4 T cells sorted directly ex vivo, unstimulated. The receptor's source is a human donor in good health. This chain joins TRBV23-1 to TRBJ2-2; TRBD2 fits 8 bases in the junction. TRBV23-1 is annotated as an ORF whose role is uncertain. CDR3 sequence: CASSQTPGGAGGRTGELFF. The DNA sequence is TGCGCCAGCAGTCAAACCCCCGGGGGCGCGGGAGGTCGAACCGGGGAGCTGTTTTTT.